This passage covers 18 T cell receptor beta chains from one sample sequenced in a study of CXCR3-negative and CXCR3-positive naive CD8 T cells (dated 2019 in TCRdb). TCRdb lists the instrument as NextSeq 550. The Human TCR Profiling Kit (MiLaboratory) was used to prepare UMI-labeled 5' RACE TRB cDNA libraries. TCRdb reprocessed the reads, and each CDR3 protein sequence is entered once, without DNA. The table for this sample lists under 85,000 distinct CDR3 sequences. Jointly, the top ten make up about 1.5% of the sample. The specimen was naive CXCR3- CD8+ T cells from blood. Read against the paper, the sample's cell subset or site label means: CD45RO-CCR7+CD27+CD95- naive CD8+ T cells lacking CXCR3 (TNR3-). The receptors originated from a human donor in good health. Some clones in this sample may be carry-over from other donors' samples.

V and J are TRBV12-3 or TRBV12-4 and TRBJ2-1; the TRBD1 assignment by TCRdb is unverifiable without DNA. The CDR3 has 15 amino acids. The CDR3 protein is CASSPLLSGTNEQFF.

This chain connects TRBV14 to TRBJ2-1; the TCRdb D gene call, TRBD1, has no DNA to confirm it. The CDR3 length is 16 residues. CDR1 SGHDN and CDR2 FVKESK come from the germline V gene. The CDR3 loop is CASSQLTSPSGTEQFF.

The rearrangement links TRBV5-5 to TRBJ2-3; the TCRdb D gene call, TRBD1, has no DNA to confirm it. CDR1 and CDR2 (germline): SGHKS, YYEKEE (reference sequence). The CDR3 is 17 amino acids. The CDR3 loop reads CASSLHGGGEGTDTQYF. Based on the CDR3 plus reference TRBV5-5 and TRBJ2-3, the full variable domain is DAGVTQSPTHLIKTRGQQVTLRCSPISGHKSVSWYQQVLGQGPQFIFQYYEKEERGRGNFPDRFSARQFPNYSSELNVNALLLGDSALYLCASSLHGGGEGTDTQYFGPGTRLTVL.

This chain's CDR3 is CSVVGLAAYNEQFF. The chain employs TRBV29-1 and TRBJ2-1; TCRdb reports TRBD2, a call that lacks DNA to check it against. The CDR3 sequence is 14 residues long. Germline-derived CDR1 and CDR2 are SQVTM and ANQGSEA.

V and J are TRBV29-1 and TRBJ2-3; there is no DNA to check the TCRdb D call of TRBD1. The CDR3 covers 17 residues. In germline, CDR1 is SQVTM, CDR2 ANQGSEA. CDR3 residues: CSVEVGLEEGASDTQYF.

The CDR3 here is CASSLTGLESYEQYF. The chain recombines TRBV27 with TRBJ2-7; TCRdb's D call of TRBD2 is untestable without DNA. Germline CDR1 MNHEY, CDR2 SMNVEV (reference sequence). The CDR3 consists of 15 residues.

CDR3 region: CASSLGGNEQFF. The chain employs TRBV5-1 and TRBJ2-1. Germline V CDR1 and CDR2: SGHRS, YFSETQ. The CDR3 extends over 12 amino acids.

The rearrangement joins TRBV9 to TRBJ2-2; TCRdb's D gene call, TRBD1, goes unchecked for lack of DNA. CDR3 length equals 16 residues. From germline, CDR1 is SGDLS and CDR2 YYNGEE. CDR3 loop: CASSETGTGNTGELFF.

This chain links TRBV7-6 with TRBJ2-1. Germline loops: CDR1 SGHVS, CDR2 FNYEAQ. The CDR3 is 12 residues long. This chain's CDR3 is CASISPYNEQFF.

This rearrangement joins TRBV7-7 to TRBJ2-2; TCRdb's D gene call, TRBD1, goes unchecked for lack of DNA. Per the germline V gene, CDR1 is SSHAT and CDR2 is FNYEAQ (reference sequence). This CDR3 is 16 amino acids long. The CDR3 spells CASSPTGAPNTGELFF.

The CDR3 protein is CASSLQLNTEAFF. The gene calls are TRBV6-5 and TRBJ1-1. Germline V gene data show CDR1 as MNHEY and CDR2 as SVGAGI. The CDR3 is made up of 13 amino acids.

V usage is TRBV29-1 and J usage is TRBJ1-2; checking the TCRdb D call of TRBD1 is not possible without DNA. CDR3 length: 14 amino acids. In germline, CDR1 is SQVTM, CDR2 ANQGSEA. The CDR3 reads CSVGPGQGAFGYTF. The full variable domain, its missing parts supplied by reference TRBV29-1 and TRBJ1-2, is SAVISQKPSRDICQRGTSLTIQCQVDSQVTMMFWYRQQPGQSLTLIATANQGSEATYESGFVIDKFPISRPNLTFSTLTVSNMSPEDSSIYLCSVGPGQGAFGYTFGSGTRLTVV.

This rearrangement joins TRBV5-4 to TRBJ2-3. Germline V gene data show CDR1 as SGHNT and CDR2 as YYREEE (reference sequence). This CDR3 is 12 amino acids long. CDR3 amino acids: CASSFLTDTQYF.

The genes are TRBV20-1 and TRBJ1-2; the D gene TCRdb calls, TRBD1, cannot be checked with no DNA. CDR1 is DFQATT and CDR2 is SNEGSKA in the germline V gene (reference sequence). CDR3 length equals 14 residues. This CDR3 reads CSAQSGGRNYGYTF.

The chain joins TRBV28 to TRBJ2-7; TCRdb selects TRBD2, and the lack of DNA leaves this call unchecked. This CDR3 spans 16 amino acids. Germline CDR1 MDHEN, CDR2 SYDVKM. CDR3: CASSLLRGLSSYEQYF.

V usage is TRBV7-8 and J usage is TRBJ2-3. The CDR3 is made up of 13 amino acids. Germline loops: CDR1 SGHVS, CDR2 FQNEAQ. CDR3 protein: CASSLVITDTQYF.

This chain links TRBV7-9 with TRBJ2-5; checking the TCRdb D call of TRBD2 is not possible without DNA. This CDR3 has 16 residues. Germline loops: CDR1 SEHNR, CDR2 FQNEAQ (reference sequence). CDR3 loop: CASSFYLAGVPETQYF.

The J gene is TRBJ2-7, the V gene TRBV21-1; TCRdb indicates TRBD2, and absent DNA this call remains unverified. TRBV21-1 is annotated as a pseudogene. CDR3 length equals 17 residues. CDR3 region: CASSKVGGTSGPYEQYF.